The 29 T cell receptor beta chains below were found in one sample sequenced in a study of blood T cell repertoires in COVID-19. Sequencing was performed with immunoSEQ multiplex PCR; in TCRdb, only in-frame clones are kept and a portion is missing. The table includes approximately 52,000 clones, nearly 90% detected once. Material for sequencing was peripheral blood. These TCRs come from a man aged 55 to 70 with active COVID-19.

This clone was seen only once. The chain uses TRBV12-5 and TRBJ2-2; the match to TRBD2 covers 7 bases. The germline V gene has CDR1 LGHNT and CDR2 FRNRAP. This CDR3 has 16 amino acids. Trimming took 2 bases from V and 4 from J; bases not matched to a gene: 7. CDR3 amino acids: CASGLPTGGLTGELFF. For the CDR3, the DNA is TGTGCTAGTGGTTTGCCCACGGGAGGCCTCACCGGGGAGCTGTTTTTT.

V is TRBV2 and J is TRBJ2-7, with D hard to call. Trimming removed 2 bases at V and 5 bases at J, with 4 bases between. The CDR3 loop spans 11 amino acids. CDR1 and CDR2 (germline): SNHLY, FYNNEI. CDR3 region: CASSESNEQYF. CDR3 in DNA: TGTGCCAGCAGTGAAAGCAACGAGCAGTACTTC.

The V call is TRBV2, the J call TRBJ2-7; 8 nucleotides match TRBD1. Germline lookup yields CDR1 SNHLY and CDR2 FYNNEI. V lost 5 bases, J lost 7 bases, and 7 bases stayed unmatched. The CDR3 loop spans 13 amino acids. The CDR3: CASSSTGALEQYF. The DNA for the CDR3 is TGTGCCAGCAGTTCGACAGGGGCATTGGAGCAGTACTTC.

The genes are TRBV5-5 and TRBJ2-7; maybe TRBD1 (6 bases). Germline lookup yields CDR1 SGHKS and CDR2 YYEKEE (reference sequence). V lost 2 bases and J lost 2, with 8 bases in between. The CDR3 is 13 residues long. The CDR3 here is CASSFEGAYEQYF. DNA of the CDR3: TGTGCCAGCAGCTTTGAGGGGGCCTACGAGCAGTACTTC.

This sequence joins TRBV27 and TRBJ2-7, with 12 bases matching TRBD1. The CDR3 runs 15 residues. CDR1 and CDR2 (germline): MNHEY, SMNVEV (reference sequence). Germline trimming cut 5 bases from V and 6 bases from J; bases unmatched to any gene: 8. The CDR3 spells CASSPGTGGVSEQYF. CDR3 DNA sequence: TGTGCCAGCAGTCCCGGGACAGGGGGCGTCTCCGAGCAGTACTTC.

Of note for this clone: This specimen includes other DNA sequences encoding the same CDR3. The chain couples TRBV7-2 to TRBJ2-7; TRBD2 matches at 10 bases. Germline CDR1 SGHTA, CDR2 FQGNSA. Trimming at V came to 7 bases and at J to 5 bases, leaving 8 bases not matched to a gene. The CDR3 has 14 residues. In nucleotides, the CDR3 is TGTGCCAGCACCGGGGGACTAGCGTTTCACGAGCAGTACTTC. This gives the protein CASTGGLAFHEQYF.

The chain employs TRBV19 and TRBJ1-5, with TRBD1 matching over 12 bases. From germline, CDR1 is LNHDA and CDR2 SQIVND (reference sequence). Trimming removed 3 bases from V and 1 base from J; junction bases left unmatched: 10. This CDR3 spans 19 amino acids. The CDR3 DNA follows: TGTGCCAGTAGTATTCCCCGGGACAGGGGGCTTCGGAGCAATCAGCCCCAGCATTTT. This codes for CASSIPRDRGLRSNQPQHF.

The chain joins TRBV7-2 to TRBJ2-7; tentative D call: TRBD2 (5 bases). The CDR3 spans 14 residues. Germline V gene data show CDR1 as SGHTA and CDR2 as FQGNSA. The V gene lost 6 bases and the J gene lost 6 bases, with 18 bases spanning the gap. Here the CDR3 DNA reads TGTGCCAGCAGTCCCTGGGTGCGGGCTATCGAGCAGTACTTC. It codes for CASSPWVRAIEQYF.

In its sample, this clone was seen a few times. This chain uses TRBV7-9 with TRBJ1-5; 11 bases align to TRBD1. The CDR3 consists of 17 residues. J was trimmed by 5 bases and V by 5 bases; bases with no gene match: 11. Per the germline V gene, CDR1 is SEHNR and CDR2 is FQNEAQ (reference sequence). The CDR3 loop reads CASSPSTGTGGDQPQHF. The CDR3 DNA is TGTGCCAGCAGCCCTAGTACCGGGACAGGGGGTGATCAGCCCCAGCATTTT.

The CDR3 DNA reads TGTGCTAGTGGTTCCCCCAGCGGGAGCGCCACAGATACGCAGTATTTT. Amino acids: CASGSPSGSATDTQYF. The genes are TRBV12-5 and TRBJ2-3; 8 nucleotides match TRBD2. V gave up 4 bases and J gave up 2 bases; unmatched junction bases: 8. Germline V gene lookup returns CDR1 LGHNT and CDR2 FRNRAP. CDR3 length equals 16 residues.

The CDR3, as DNA: TGTGCCAGCAGCCAAGATTTCGGACTGGGGGGGGAGCTGTTTTTT. Protein sequence: CASSQDFGLGGELFF. The chain couples TRBV14 to TRBJ2-2; a weak D match, TRBD2 (5 bases). CDR1 is SGHDN and CDR2 is FVKESK in the germline V gene. Trimming removed 0 bases from V and 8 bases from J, with 13 bases in between. This CDR3 has 15 residues.

The chain carries TRBV7-9 and TRBJ2-3; TRBD2 matches at 12 bases. This CDR3 contains 16 residues. Germline assignment: CDR1 SEHNR and CDR2 FQNEAQ (reference sequence). V was pared by 0 bases and J by 3 bases, with 1 base of the junction left unmatched. DNA for the CDR3: TGTGCCAGCAGCTTAGCACTAGCGGGAGGTACAGATACGCAGTATTTT. Its translation: CASSLALAGGTDTQYF.

The J gene is TRBJ2-5, the V gene TRBV18; 15 positions match TRBD2. V dropped 4 bases and J dropped 1; count of bases not matched to a gene: 4. The germline V gene has CDR1 KGHSH and CDR2 LQKENI. This CDR3 region has 17 residues. CDR3 in amino acids: CASSLGTSGRFQETQYF. CDR3 coding DNA: TGTGCCAGCTCACTCGGGACTAGCGGGAGGTTCCAAGAGACCCAGTACTTC.

The chain combines TRBV7-2 with TRBJ2-1; TRBD2 matches at 9 bases. The germline V gene has CDR1 SGHTA and CDR2 FQGNSA. The CDR3 is 13 residues long. V trimming: 4 bases; J trimming: 14 bases; junction bases outside the gene matches: 9. The CDR3: CASSYLVAGGKFF. The CDR3 DNA reads as TGTGCCAGCAGCTACCTAGTGGCGGGGGGGAAGTTCTTC.

The CDR3 loop is CASSQGKRPSGNWSSYNEQFF. CDR3 DNA sequence: TGTGCCAGCAGCCAAGGAAAGCGGCCTAGCGGGAATTGGAGCTCCTACAATGAGCAGTTCTTC. The V call is TRBV3-1 (or the pseudogene TRBV3-2), the J call TRBJ2-1, with TRBD2 identical over 9 bases. The CDR3 has 21 residues. With V trimmed by 1 base and J by 0 bases, 16 bases remained unmatched. Germline CDR1 and CDR2: LGHDT and YNNKEL (reference sequence).

This rearrangement joins TRBV4-2 to TRBJ2-7; 9 nucleotides align to TRBD2. Germline V gives CDR1 LGHNA, CDR2 YNFKEQ. The CDR3 has 18 amino acids. V was clipped by 0 bases and J by 0 bases; unmatched bases: 9. CDR3 region: CASSQDPAVAGVSYEQYF. In DNA, the CDR3 is TGTGCCAGCAGCCAAGATCCCGCAGTAGCGGGGGTCTCCTACGAGCAGTACTTC.

There are a few counts of this clone. The chain couples TRBV6-5 to TRBJ2-7, with D possibly TRBD1 on 6 matching bases. CDR3 size: 13 residues. The V gene's germline CDR1 is MNHEY and CDR2 SVGAGI. Deletions cut 6 bases from V and 2 bases from J, with 11 bases between. The CDR3 reads CASRTGKAYEQYF. The CDR3 DNA follows: TGTGCCAGCAGGACAGGAAAAGCCTACGAGCAGTACTTC.

V and J are TRBV29-1 and TRBJ1-2; 11 bases map to TRBD1. CDR3 length equals 14 residues. CDR1 SQVTM and CDR2 ANQGSEA come from the germline V gene. J was trimmed by 6 bases and V by 1 base; bases with no gene match: 4. The CDR3 DNA sequence: TGCAGCGTTGAAGGGACAGGGGGCAGGGATGGCTACACCTTC. Residues: CSVEGTGGRDGYTF. The entire variable domain, with the rest obtained from reference TRBV29-1 and TRBJ1-2, is as follows: SAVISQKPSRDICQRGTSLTIQCQVDSQVTMMFWYRQQPGQSLTLIATANQGSEATYESGFVIDKFPISRPNLTFSTLTVSNMSPEDSSIYLCSVEGTGGRDGYTFGSGTRLTVV.

This rearrangement joins TRBV14 to TRBJ2-1; 9 bases are a match to TRBD1. CDR3 length: 17 amino acids. V shed 3 bases and J 0 bases; nucleotides not matched to a gene: 6. Germline V gene data show CDR1 as SGHDN and CDR2 as FVKESK. The CDR3 DNA is TGTGCCAGCAGCCAGGGACAGGGTTTAAGCTCCTACAATGAGCAGTTCTTC. It codes for CASSQGQGLSSYNEQFF.

This clone has just a few counts. J is TRBJ1-5 and V is TRBV7-9, with D tentatively TRBD1 (6 bases). V lost 3 bases and J 8 bases, leaving 11 bases between the germline ends. The germline V gene has CDR1 SEHNR and CDR2 FQNEAQ (reference sequence). The CDR3 runs to 13 residues. CDR3 loop: CASSLGASKPQHF. CDR3 DNA sequence: TGTGCCAGCAGCTTGGGGGCTTCAAAGCCCCAGCATTTT.

This chain connects TRBV19 to TRBJ1-5; 8 bases are shared with TRBD1. This CDR3 is built from 16 residues. The germline V gene encodes CDR1 LNHDA and CDR2 SQIVND (reference sequence). With V trimmed by 8 bases and J by 5 bases, 14 bases remained unmatched. Here the CDR3 DNA reads TGTGCCAGTCACCCTGTGGGGCAGGGGGCGGATCAGCCCCAGCATTTT. It codes for CASHPVGQGADQPQHF. The entire variable domain, with the rest obtained from reference TRBV19 and TRBJ1-5, is as follows: DGGITQSPKYLFRKEGQNVTLSCEQNLNHDAMYWYRQDPGQGLRLIYYSQIVNDFQKGDIAEGYSVSREKKESFPLTVTSAQKNPTAFYLCASHPVGQGADQPQHFGDGTRLSIL.

This chain joins TRBV4-2 and TRBJ1-5; no clear D. The V end was cut by 4 bases, the J end by 5 bases, with 9 bases between. In germline, CDR1 is LGHNA, CDR2 YNFKEQ. The CDR3 loop spans 13 amino acids. This CDR3 is CASSRDPYQPQHF. The CDR3 DNA follows: TGTGCCAGCAGCCGAGATCCTTATCAGCCCCAGCATTTT.

The V gene is TRBV6-5, the J gene TRBJ2-3; D unclear. Trimming pared 5 bases from V and 0 bases from J, leaving 12 bases between. The CDR3 is made up of 15 amino acids. CDR1 is MNHEY and CDR2 is SVGAGI in the germline V gene. The CDR3 DNA follows: TGTGCCAGCAGTACACATCTAGTAAGCACAGATACGCAGTATTTT. Translating it yields CASSTHLVSTDTQYF.

The chain combines TRBV2 with TRBJ1-6; 11 positions agree with TRBD1. This CDR3 spans 15 amino acids. Germline values: CDR1 SNHLY, CDR2 FYNNEI. Unmatched junction bases numbered 5, after V lost 6 bases and J lost 7 bases. This CDR3 is CASRAGTGGNSPLHF. The CDR3 DNA sequence: TGTGCCAGCAGGGCCGGGACAGGGGGAAATTCACCCCTCCACTTT.

The chain carries TRBV3-1 (or the pseudogene TRBV3-2) and TRBJ2-3; D is ambiguous. V lost 1 base and J 6 bases, leaving 17 bases between the germline ends. The germline V gene encodes CDR1 LGHDT and CDR2 YNNKEL (reference sequence). The CDR3 sequence is 16 residues long. This chain's CDR3 is CASSQGLRYPADTQYF. The CDR3 DNA reads TGTGCCAGCAGCCAAGGTCTGCGGTATCCGGCGGATACGCAGTATTTT.

This chain connects TRBV7-8 to TRBJ2-5; D may be TRBD1 (6 bases). The V gene lost 3 bases and the J gene lost 0 bases, with 14 bases spanning the gap. This CDR3 region has 16 residues. The germline gives CDR1 SGHVS, CDR2 FQNEAQ. CDR3 in DNA: TGTGCCAGCAGCTTTGGACAGCCTTCGTACCAAGAGACCCAGTACTTC. Its translation is CASSFGQPSYQETQYF. The full variable domain, with the rest looked up from reference TRBV7-8 and TRBJ2-5, is GAGVSQSPRYKVAKRGQDVALRCDPISGHVSLFWYQQALGQGPEFLTYFQNEAQLDKSGLPSDRFFAERPEGSVSTLKIQRTQQEDSAVYLCASSFGQPSYQETQYFGPGTRLLVL.

The chain links TRBV5-6 to TRBJ2-1; 8 bases align to TRBD2. The CDR3 extends over 15 amino acids. The junction had 3 bases not matched to a gene; V was cut back by 4 bases and J by 0 bases. CDR1 is SGHDT, CDR2 YYEEEE, per germline. The CDR3: CASSPGGSSYNEQFF. The CDR3 DNA sequence: TGTGCCAGCAGCCCGGGGGGGAGCTCCTACAATGAGCAGTTCTTC.

V gene TRBV12-5 combines with J gene TRBJ1-1; the match to TRBD1 covers 7 bases. CDR1 and CDR2 from the germline V gene are LGHNT and FRNRAP. This CDR3 spans 16 amino acids. Germline trimming cut 6 bases from V and 3 bases from J; bases unmatched to any gene: 13. The chain's CDR3 is CASGSPGTDQDTEAFF. CDR3 sequence (DNA): TGTGCTAGTGGGAGCCCCGGGACAGATCAAGACACTGAAGCTTTCTTT.

The chain is built from TRBV9 and TRBJ2-3, with 10 bases identical to TRBD2. There are 14 residues in the CDR3. After removal of 3 bases from V and 6 bases from J, the junction contained 4 bases not matched to a gene. From germline, CDR1 is SGDLS and CDR2 YYNGEE. CDR3 region: CASSALAGEDTQYF. CDR3 bases: TGTGCCAGCAGCGCGCTAGCGGGAGAGGATACGCAGTATTTT.